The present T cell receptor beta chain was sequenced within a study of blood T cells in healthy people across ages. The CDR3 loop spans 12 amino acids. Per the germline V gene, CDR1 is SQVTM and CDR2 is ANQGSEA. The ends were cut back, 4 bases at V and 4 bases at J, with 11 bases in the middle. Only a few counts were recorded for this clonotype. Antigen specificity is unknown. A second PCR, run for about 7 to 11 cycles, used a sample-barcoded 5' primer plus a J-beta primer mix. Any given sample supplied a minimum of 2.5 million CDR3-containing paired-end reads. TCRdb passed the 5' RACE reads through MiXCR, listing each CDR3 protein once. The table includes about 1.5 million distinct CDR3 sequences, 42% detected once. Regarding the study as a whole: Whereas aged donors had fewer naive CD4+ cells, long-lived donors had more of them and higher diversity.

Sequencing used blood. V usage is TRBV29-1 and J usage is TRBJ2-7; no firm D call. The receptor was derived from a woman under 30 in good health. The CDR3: CSVGARRYEQYF. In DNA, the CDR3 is TGCAGCGTTGGTGCACGACGGTACGAGCAGTACTTC.